This TCR beta chain was recorded in a study of blood T cells in healthy people across ages. The CDR3 runs 17 residues. With 0 bases clipped from V and 4 bases from J, the junction kept 6 bases outside the gene matches. The germline gives CDR1 LGHNA, CDR2 YNFKEQ. Then a second PCR, running roughly 7 to 11 cycles, was carried out with a sample-barcoded 5' primer and a J-beta primer mix. TCRdb independently ran MiXCR on the 5' RACE reads; one entry per CDR3 protein. Found here are hundreds of thousands of distinct CDR3 sequences, 40% to 50% of them singletons; the top ten hold around 30%. Material for sequencing was blood. This TCR came from a man of 80 years or more in good health. The chain joins TRBV4-2 to TRBJ2-3; 11 positions match TRBD2. The CDR3 bases are TGTGCCAGCAGCCAAGAAGGCCTAGCGGGGGGCTCAGATACGCAGTATTTT. Its protein is CASSQEGLAGGSDTQYF.